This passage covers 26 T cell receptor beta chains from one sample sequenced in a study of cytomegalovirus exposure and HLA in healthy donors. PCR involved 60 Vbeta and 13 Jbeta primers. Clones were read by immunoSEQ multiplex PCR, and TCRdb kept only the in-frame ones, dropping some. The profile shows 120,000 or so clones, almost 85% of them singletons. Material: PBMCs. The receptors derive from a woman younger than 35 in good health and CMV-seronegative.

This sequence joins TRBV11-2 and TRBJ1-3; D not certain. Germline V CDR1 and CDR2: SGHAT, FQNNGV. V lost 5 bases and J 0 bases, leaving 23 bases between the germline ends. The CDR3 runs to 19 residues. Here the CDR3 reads CASSPSPPPGVLSGNTIYF. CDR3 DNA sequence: TGTGCCAGCAGCCCATCTCCCCCCCCCGGGGTCCTCTCTGGAAACACCATATATTTT.

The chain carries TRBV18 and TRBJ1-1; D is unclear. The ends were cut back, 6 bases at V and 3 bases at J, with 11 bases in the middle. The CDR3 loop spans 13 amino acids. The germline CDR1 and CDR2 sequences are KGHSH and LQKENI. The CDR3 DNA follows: TGTGCCAGCTCTCCCCCCGGGGACACTGAAGCTTTCTTT. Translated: CASSPPGDTEAFF.

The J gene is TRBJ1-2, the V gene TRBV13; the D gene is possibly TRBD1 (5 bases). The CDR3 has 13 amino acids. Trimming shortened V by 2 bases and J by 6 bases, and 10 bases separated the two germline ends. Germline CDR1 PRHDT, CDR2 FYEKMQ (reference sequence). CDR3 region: CASSLNPQDGYTF. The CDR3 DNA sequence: TGTGCCAGCAGCTTAAACCCACAGGATGGCTACACCTTC.

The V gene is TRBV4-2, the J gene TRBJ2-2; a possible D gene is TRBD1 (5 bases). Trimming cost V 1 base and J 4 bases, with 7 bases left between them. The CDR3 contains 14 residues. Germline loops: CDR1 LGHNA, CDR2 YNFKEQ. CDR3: CASSQVRGTGELFF. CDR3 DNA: TGTGCCAGCAGCCAAGTTAGGGGCACCGGGGAGCTGTTTTTT.

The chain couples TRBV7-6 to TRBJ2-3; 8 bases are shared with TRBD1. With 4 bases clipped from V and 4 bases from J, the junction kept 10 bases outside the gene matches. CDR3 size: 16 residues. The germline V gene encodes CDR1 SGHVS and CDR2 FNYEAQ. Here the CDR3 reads CASSSWDRSKADTQYF. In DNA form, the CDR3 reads TGTGCCAGCAGCTCGTGGGACAGGAGTAAAGCAGATACGCAGTATTTT. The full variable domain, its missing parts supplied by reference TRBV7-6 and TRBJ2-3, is GAGVSQSPRYKVTKRGQDVALRCDPISGHVSLYWYRQALGQGPEFLTYFNYEAQQDKSGLPNDRFSAERPEGSISTLTIQRTEQRDSAMYRCASSSWDRSKADTQYFGPGTRLTVL.

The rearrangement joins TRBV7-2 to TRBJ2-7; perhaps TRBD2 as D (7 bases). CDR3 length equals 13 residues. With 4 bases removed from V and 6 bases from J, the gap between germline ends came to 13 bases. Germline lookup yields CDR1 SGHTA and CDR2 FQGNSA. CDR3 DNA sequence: TGTGCCAGCAGCTCGAGGGGGGGCCGCGAGCAGTACTTC. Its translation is CASSSRGGREQYF.

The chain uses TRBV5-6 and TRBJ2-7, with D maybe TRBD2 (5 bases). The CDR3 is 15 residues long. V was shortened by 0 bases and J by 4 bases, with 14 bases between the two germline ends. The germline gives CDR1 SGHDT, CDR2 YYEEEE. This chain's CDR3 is CASSLDVEGGYEQYF. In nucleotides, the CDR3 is TGTGCCAGCAGCTTGGACGTTGAAGGAGGTTACGAGCAGTACTTC.

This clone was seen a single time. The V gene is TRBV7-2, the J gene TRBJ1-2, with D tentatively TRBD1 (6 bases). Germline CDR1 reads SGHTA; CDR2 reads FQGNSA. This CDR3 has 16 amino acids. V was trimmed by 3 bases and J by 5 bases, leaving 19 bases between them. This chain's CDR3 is CASSLGTQSSRYGYTF. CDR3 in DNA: TGTGCCAGCAGCTTGGGGACACAATCCTCTAGGTATGGCTACACCTTC.

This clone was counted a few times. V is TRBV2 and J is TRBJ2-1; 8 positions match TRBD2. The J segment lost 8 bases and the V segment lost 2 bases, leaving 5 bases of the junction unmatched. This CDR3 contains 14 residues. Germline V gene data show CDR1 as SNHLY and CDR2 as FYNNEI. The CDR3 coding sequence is TGTGCCAGCAGTGAATGGCGGGAGGCACATGAGCAGTTCTTC. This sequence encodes CASSEWREAHEQFF.

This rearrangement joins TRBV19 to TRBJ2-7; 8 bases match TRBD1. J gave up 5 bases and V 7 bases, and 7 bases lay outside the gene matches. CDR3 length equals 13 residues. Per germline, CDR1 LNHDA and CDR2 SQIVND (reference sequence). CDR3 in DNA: TGTGCCAGTATCGGACAGGGCTTCCACGAGCAGTACTTC. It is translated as CASIGQGFHEQYF.

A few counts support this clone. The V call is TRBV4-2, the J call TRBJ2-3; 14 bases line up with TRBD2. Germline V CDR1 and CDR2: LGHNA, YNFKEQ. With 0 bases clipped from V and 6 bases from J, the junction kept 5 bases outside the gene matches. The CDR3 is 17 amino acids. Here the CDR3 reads CASSQDPGLAGADTQYF. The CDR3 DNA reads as TGTGCCAGCAGCCAAGACCCGGGACTAGCGGGGGCGGATACGCAGTATTTT.

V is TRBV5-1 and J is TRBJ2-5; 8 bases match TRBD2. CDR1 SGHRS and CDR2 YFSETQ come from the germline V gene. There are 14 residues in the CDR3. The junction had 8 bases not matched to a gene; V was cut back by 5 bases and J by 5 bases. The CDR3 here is CASSSGTRIETQYF. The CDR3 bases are TGCGCCAGCAGTTCCGGGACTAGAATCGAGACCCAGTACTTC.

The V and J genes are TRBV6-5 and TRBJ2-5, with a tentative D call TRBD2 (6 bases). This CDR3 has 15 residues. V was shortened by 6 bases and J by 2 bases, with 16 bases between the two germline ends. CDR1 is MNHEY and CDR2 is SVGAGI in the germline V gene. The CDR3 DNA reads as TGTGCCAGCAGCGGGGTGGGCGGGATGCAAGAGACCCAGTACTTC. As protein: CASSGVGGMQETQYF.

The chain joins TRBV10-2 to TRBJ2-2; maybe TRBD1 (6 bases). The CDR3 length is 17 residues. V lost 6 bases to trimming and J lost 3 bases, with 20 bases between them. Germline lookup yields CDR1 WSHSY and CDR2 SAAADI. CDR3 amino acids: CASSDGLGAFDTGELFF. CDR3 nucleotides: TGCGCCAGCAGCGATGGACTGGGGGCGTTCGACACCGGGGAGCTGTTTTTT.

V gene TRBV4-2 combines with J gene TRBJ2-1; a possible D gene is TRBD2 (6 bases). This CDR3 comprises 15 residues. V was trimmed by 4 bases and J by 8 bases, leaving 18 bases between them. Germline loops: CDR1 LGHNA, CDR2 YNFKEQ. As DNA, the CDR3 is TGTGCCAGCAGCCCTAGGGACGGGGGTTGGGATGAGCAGTTCTTC. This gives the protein CASSPRDGGWDEQFF.

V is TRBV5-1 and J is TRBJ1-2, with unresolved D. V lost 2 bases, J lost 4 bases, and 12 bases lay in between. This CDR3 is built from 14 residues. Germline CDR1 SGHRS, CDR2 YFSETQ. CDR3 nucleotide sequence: TGCGCCAGCAGCTTTAGCCAGGCGGGCTATGGCTACACCTTC. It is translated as CASSFSQAGYGYTF.

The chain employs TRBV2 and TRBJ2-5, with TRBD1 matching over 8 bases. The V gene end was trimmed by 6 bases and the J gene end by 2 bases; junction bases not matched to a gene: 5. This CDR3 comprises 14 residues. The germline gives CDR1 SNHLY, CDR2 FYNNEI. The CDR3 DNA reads TGTGCCAGCAGAAAAGACAGGGGTCAAGAGACCCAGTACTTC. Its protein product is CASRKDRGQETQYF.

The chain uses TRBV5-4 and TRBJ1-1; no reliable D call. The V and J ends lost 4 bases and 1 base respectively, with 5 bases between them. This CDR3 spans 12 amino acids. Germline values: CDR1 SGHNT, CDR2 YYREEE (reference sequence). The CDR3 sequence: CASSVWNTEAFF. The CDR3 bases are TGTGCCAGCAGCGTCTGGAACACTGAAGCTTTCTTT.

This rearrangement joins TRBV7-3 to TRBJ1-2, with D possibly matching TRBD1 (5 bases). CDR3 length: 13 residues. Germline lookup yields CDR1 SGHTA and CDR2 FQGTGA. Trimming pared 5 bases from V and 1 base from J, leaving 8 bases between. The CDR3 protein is CASSIDSNYGYTF. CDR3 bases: TGTGCCAGCAGCATAGACAGTAACTATGGCTACACCTTC.

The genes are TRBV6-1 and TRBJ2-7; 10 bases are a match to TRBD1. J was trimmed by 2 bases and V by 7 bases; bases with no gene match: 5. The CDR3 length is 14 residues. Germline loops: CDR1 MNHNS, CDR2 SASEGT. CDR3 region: CASNPGQGPYEQYF. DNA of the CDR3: TGTGCCAGCAACCCGGGACAGGGGCCCTACGAGCAGTACTTC.

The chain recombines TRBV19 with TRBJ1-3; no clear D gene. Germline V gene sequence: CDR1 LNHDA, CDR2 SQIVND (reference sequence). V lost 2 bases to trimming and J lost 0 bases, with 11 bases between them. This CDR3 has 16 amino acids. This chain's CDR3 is CASSIRGVGSGNTIYF. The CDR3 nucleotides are TGTGCCAGTAGTATACGGGGTGTCGGCTCTGGAAACACCATATATTTT.

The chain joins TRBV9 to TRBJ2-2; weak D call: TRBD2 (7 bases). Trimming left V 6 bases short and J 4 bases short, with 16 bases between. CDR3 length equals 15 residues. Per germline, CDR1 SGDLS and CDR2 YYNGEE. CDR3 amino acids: CASTLTAGATGELFF. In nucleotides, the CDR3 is TGTGCCAGCACCCTAACGGCGGGGGCCACCGGGGAGCTGTTTTTT.

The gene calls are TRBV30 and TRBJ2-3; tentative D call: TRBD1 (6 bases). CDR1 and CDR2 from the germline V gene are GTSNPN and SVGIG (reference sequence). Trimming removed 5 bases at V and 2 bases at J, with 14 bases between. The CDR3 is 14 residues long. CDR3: CAWGNRDLTDTQYF. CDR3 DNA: TGTGCCTGGGGAAACAGGGATCTCACAGATACGCAGTATTTT.

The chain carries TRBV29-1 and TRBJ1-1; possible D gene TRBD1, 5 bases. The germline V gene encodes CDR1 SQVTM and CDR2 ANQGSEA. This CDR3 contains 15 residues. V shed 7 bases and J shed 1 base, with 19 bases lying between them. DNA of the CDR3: TGCAGCGCTGGGAACGATGGGGCCTGGAACACTGAAGCTTTCTTT. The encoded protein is CSAGNDGAWNTEAFF.

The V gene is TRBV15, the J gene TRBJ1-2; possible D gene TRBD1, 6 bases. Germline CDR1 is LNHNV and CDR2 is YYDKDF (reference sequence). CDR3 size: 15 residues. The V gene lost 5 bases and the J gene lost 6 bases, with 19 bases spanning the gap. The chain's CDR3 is CATSLLGGAYDGYTF. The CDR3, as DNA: TGTGCCACCAGCCTCTTAGGGGGAGCCTATGATGGCTACACCTTC.

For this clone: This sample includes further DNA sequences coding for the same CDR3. The CDR3 loop is CASSYGRGHQETQYF. CDR3 DNA sequence: TGTGCCAGCAGTTATGGGCGGGGCCACCAAGAGACCCAGTACTTC. This chain connects TRBV6-5 to TRBJ2-5; TRBD2 might be the D (6 bases). CDR1 and CDR2 from the germline V gene are MNHEY and SVGAGI. The length of the CDR3 is 15 residues. V was clipped by 3 bases and J by 0 bases, with 11 bases between them.